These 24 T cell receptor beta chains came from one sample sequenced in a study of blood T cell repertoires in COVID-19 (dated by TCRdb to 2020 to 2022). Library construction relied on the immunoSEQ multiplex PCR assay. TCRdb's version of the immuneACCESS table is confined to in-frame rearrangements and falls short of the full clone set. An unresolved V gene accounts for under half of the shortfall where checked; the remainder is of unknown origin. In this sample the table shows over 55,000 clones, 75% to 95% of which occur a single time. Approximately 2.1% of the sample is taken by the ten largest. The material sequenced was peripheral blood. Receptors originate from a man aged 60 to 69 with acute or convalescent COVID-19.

CDR3 amino acids: CSFGTAAYEQYF. CDR3 bases: TGCAGCTTCGGGACAGCAGCCTACGAGCAGTACTTC. This rearrangement joins TRBV29-1 to TRBJ2-7, with 7 bases lining up with TRBD1. The V and J ends lost 8 bases and 2 bases, in that order; junction bases with no gene match: 6. CDR1 SQVTM and CDR2 ANQGSEA come from the germline V gene. The CDR3 spans 12 residues.

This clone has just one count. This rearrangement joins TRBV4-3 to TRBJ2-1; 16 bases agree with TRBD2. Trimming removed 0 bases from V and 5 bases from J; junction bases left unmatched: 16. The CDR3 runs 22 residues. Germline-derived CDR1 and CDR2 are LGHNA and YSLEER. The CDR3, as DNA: TGCGCCAGCAGCCAAGAGCCAGCATCCGAGGGACTAGCGGGAGGGAGGAACAATGAGCAGTTCTTC. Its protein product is CASSQEPASEGLAGGRNNEQFF.

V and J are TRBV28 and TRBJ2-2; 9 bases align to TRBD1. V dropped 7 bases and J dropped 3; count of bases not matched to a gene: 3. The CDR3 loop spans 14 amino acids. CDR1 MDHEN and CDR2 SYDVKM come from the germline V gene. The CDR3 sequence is CASIDRGYTGELFF. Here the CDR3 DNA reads TGTGCCAGCATCGACAGGGGGTACACCGGGGAGCTGTTTTTT.

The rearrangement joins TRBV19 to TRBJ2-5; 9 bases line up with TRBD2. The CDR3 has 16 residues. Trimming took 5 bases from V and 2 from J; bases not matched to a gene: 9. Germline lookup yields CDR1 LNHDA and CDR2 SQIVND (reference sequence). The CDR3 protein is CASSSPGLAGQETQYF. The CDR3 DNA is TGTGCCAGTAGTTCCCCGGGGCTAGCGGGGCAAGAGACCCAGTACTTC. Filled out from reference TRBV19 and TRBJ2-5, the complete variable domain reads DGGITQSPKYLFRKEGQNVTLSCEQNLNHDAMYWYRQDPGQGLRLIYYSQIVNDFQKGDIAEGYSVSREKKESFPLTVTSAQKNPTAFYLCASSSPGLAGQETQYFGPGTRLLVL.

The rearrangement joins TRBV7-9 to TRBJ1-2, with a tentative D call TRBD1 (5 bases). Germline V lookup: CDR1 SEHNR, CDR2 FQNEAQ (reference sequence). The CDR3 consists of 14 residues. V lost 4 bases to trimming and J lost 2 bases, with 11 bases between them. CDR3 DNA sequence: TGTGCCAGCAGCTCCGACAGCGCGAACTATGGCTACACCTTC. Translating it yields CASSSDSANYGYTF.

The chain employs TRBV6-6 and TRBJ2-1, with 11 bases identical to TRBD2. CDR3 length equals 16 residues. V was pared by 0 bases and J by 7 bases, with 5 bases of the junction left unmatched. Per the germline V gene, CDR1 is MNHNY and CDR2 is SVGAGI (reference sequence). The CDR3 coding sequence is TGTGCCAGCAGTTACTCAACCGGGACTAGCGGTAATGAGCAGTTCTTC. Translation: CASSYSTGTSGNEQFF.

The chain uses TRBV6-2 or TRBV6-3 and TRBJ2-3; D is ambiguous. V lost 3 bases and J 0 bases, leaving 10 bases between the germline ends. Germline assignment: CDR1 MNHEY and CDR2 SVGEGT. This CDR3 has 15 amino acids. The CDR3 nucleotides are TGTGCCAGCAGTTATAGTGCGAGAAGCACAGATACGCAGTATTTT. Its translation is CASSYSARSTDTQYF.

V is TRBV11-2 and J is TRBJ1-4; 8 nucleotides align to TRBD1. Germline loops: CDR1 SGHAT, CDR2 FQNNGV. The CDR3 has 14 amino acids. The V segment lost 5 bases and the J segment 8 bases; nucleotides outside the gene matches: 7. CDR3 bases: TGTGCCAGCAGCCGTAACAGGGGGGAAGAAAAACTGTTTTTT. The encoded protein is CASSRNRGEEKLFF.

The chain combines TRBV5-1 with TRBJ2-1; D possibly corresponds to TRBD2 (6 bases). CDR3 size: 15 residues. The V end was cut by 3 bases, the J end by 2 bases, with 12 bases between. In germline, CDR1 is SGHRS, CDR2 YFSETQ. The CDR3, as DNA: TGCGCCAGCAGCTCGGCGCGGGGACCCTACAATGAGCAGTTCTTC. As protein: CASSSARGPYNEQFF.

The CDR3 bases are TGTGCCAGCTCACCCCGCACTACTGTGGATACGCAGTATTTT. It translates to CASSPRTTVDTQYF. This rearrangement joins TRBV18 to TRBJ2-3; the D is unclear. The CDR3 spans 14 residues. The germline gives CDR1 KGHSH, CDR2 LQKENI. V lost 3 bases and J lost 6, with 13 bases in between.

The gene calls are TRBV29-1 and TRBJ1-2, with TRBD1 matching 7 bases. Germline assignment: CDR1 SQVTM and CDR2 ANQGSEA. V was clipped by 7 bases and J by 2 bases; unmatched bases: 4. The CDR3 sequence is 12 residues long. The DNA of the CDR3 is TGCAGCGCCGTACAGGGGAACTATGGCTACACCTTC. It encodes CSAVQGNYGYTF.

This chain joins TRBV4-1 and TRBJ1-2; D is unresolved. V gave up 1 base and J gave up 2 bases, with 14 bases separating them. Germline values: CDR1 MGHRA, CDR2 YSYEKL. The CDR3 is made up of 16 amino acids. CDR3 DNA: TGCGCCAGCAGCCAAGGTCGGACTACAAGGAACTATGGCTACACCTTC. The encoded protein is CASSQGRTTRNYGYTF.

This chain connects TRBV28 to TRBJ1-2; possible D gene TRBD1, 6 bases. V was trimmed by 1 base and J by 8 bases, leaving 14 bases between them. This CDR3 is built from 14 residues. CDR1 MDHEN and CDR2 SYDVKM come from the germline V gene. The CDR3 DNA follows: TGTGCCAGCAGTTTATCTGGGACAAACCAAGGCTACACCTTC. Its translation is CASSLSGTNQGYTF.

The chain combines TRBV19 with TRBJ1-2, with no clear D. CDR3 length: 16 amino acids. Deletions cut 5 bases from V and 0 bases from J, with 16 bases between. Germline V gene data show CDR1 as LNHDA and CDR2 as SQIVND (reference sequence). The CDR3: CASSPIFQDSNYGYTF. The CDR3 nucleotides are TGTGCCAGTAGTCCAATCTTCCAGGATTCTAACTATGGCTACACCTTC.

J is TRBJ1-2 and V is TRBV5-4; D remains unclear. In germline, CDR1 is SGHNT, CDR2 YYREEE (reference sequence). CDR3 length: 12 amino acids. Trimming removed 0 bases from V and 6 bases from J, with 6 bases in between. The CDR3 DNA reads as TGTGCCAGCAGCTTGGATCTCGATGGCTACACCTTC. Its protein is CASSLDLDGYTF.

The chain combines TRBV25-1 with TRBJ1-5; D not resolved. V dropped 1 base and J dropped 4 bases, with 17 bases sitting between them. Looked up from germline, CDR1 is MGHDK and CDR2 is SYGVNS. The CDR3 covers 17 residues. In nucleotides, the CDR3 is TGTGCCAGCAGTGAATCGGGAGGACCCTTAGGTAATCAGCCCCAGCATTTT. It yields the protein CASSESGGPLGNQPQHF.

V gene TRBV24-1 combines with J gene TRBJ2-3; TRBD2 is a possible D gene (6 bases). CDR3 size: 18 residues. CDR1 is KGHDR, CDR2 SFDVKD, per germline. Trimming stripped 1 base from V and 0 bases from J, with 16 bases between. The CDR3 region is CATSDFRLASESTDTQYF. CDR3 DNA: TGTGCCACCAGTGATTTTCGCCTGGCTAGCGAGAGCACAGATACGCAGTATTTT.

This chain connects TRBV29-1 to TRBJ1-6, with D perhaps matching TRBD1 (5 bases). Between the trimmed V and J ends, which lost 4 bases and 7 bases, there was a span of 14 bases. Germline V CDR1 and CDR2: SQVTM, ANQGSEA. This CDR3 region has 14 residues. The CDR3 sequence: CSVAQTATNSPLHF. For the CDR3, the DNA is TGCAGCGTTGCCCAGACAGCCACAAATTCACCCCTCCACTTT.

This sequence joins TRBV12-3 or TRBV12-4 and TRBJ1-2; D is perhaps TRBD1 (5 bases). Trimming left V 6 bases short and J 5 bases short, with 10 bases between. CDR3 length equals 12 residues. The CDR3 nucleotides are TGTGCCAGCAGACAGGACCCATATGGCTACACCTTC. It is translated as CASRQDPYGYTF.

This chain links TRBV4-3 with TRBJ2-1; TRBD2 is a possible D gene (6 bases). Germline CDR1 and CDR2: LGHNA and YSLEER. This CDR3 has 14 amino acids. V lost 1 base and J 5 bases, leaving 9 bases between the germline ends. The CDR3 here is CASSQGRTNNEQFF. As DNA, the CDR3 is TGCGCCAGCAGCCAAGGTAGGACTAACAATGAGCAGTTCTTC.

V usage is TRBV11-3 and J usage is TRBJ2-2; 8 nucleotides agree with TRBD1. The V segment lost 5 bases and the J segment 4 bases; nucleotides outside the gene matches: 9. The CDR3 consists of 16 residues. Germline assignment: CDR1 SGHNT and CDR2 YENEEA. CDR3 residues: CASSPRTGTGTGELFF. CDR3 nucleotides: TGTGCCAGCAGCCCCCGGACAGGGACGGGCACCGGGGAGCTGTTTTTT. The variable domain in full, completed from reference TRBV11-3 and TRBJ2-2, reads EAGVVQSPRYKIIEKKQPVAFWCNPISGHNTLYWYLQNLGQGPELLIRYENEEAVDDSQLPKDRFSAERLKGVDSTLKIQPAELGDSAVYLCASSPRTGTGTGELFFGEGSRLTVL.

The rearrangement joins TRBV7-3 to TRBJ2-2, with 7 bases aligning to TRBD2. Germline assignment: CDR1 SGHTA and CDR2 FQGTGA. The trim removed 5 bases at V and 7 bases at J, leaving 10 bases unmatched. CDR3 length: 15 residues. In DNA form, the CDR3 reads TGTGCCAGCAGCCCCTCGACTAGCAGGAGCGGGGAGCTGTTTTTT. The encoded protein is CASSPSTSRSGELFF.

CDR3 bases: TGTGCCAGCAGCTTAGGAGGGACAGGGGACACCGGGGAGCTGTTTTTT. The encoded protein is CASSLGGTGDTGELFF. The chain carries TRBV7-8 and TRBJ2-2, with TRBD1 matching over 10 bases. The CDR3 extends over 16 amino acids. Germline trimming cut 1 base from V and 3 bases from J; bases unmatched to any gene: 2. Germline V lookup: CDR1 SGHVS, CDR2 FQNEAQ.

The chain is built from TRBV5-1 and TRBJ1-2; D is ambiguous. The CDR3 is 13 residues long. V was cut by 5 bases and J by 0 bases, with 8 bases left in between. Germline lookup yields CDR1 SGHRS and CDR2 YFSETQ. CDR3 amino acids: CASREDSNYGYTF. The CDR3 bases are TGCGCCAGCAGGGAGGATTCTAACTATGGCTACACCTTC.